This T cell receptor (beta chain) was recovered during a study of blood T cell repertoires in COVID-19. This clone came up many times. Trimming shortened V by 10 bases and J by 6 bases, and 21 bases separated the two germline ends. The germline CDR1 and CDR2 sequences are MNHEY and SMNVEV (reference sequence). This CDR3 has 14 residues. Measured with immunoSEQ multiplex PCR; TCRdb has only the in-frame clones, and not every one. Seen here are 250,000 to 350,000 clones, around nine tenths observed once, and the top ten hold about 0.94%. What was sequenced was peripheral blood. V gene TRBV27 combines with J gene TRBJ1-2; possibly TRBD1 for D (5 bases). The source is a woman in her forties who had recovered from COVID-19. This chain's CDR3 is CATQSVGGLNGYTF. The CDR3 bases are TGTGCCACCCAGTCGGTTGGGGGGTTAAATGGCTACACCTTC.